The next 16 T cell receptor beta chains were all read from a single sample in a study of cytomegalovirus exposure and HLA in healthy donors. Assay: immunoSEQ multiplex PCR; the TCRdb copy retains only in-frame clones and omits some. The sample consists of 150,000 to 250,000 clones, around 80% of them appearing once. Material for sequencing was PBMCs. These receptors all come from a woman aged 25 to 39 in good health and CMV-seropositive.

V and J are TRBV5-1 and TRBJ1-2; TRBD1 might be the D (6 bases). V lost 4 bases to trimming and J lost 6 bases, with 10 bases between them. CDR1 and CDR2 (germline): SGHRS, YFSETQ. The CDR3 sequence is 12 residues long. Here the CDR3 reads CASSDNRDGYTF. The CDR3 bases are TGCGCCAGCAGCGACAACAGGGATGGCTACACCTTC.

The chain has TRBV18 and TRBJ1-2; 7 bases line up with TRBD1. Germline trimming cut 5 bases from V and 0 bases from J; bases unmatched to any gene: 3. There are 14 residues in the CDR3. The V gene's germline CDR1 is KGHSH and CDR2 LQKENI. The CDR3 DNA reads TGTGCCAGCTCATACGGACAGGCTAACTATGGCTACACCTTC. Its protein is CASSYGQANYGYTF.

The chain is built from TRBV28 and TRBJ1-5; no clear D gene. CDR1 is MDHEN, CDR2 SYDVKM, per germline. V shed 6 bases and J shed 9 bases, with 12 bases lying between them. The CDR3 extends over 12 amino acids. The CDR3 nucleotides read TGTGCCAGCAGCGACCTCGGCGGGCCCCAGCATTTT. Its protein is CASSDLGGPQHF.

The CDR3 spells CASSEWSLFSGANVLTF. CDR3 sequence (DNA): TGTGCCAGCAGTGAATGGTCTCTATTCTCTGGGGCCAACGTCCTGACTTTC. The V call is TRBV2, the J call TRBJ2-6; no definite D call. Germline lookup yields CDR1 SNHLY and CDR2 FYNNEI. Trimming stripped 2 bases from V and 0 bases from J, with 11 bases between. The CDR3 is 17 residues long.

This clone was detected a few times. The rearrangement links TRBV2 to TRBJ1-5; maybe TRBD1 (6 bases). Per germline, CDR1 SNHLY and CDR2 FYNNEI. V gave up 7 bases and J gave up 4 bases, with 11 bases separating them. The CDR3 runs 13 residues. The CDR3 DNA sequence: TGTGCCAGCAAGGACAGTCAGAATCAGCCCCAGCATTTT. This gives the protein CASKDSQNQPQHF.

V gene TRBV28 combines with J gene TRBJ1-1; 10 bases are shared with TRBD1. This CDR3 region has 17 residues. Germline values: CDR1 MDHEN, CDR2 SYDVKM. Unmatched junction bases numbered 13, after V lost 5 bases and J lost 4 bases. The CDR3 region has the DNA TGTGCCAGCAGTGTGACAGGGGGCCTAGATCCAGGCACTGAAGCTTTCTTT. Its protein product is CASSVTGGLDPGTEAFF. The full variable domain, completed using reference TRBV28 and TRBJ1-1, is DVKVTQSSRYLVKRTGEKVFLECVQDMDHENMFWYRQDPGLGLRLIYFSYDVKMKEKGDIPEGYSVSREKKERFSLILESASTNQTSMYLCASSVTGGLDPGTEAFFGQGTRLTVV.

The table lists this clone with a count of one. The V and J genes are TRBV2 and TRBJ2-3; 14 bases line up with TRBD2. V shed 4 bases and J 4 bases; nucleotides not matched to a gene: 7. CDR1 is SNHLY, CDR2 FYNNEI, per germline. There are 17 residues in the CDR3. CDR3 region: CASSGTSGRLGADTQYF. CDR3 coding DNA: TGTGCCAGCAGTGGGACTAGCGGGAGGCTCGGAGCAGATACGCAGTATTTT.

This clone has a handful of counts. V gene TRBV19 combines with J gene TRBJ1-2, with no clear D. Germline V CDR1 and CDR2: LNHDA, SQIVND (reference sequence). This CDR3 has 12 amino acids. Trimming shortened V by 7 bases and J by 7 bases, and 13 bases separated the two germline ends. CDR3 in amino acids: CASNEGTSGYTF. DNA for the CDR3: TGTGCCAGTAATGAGGGAACAAGTGGCTACACCTTC.

The rearrangement links TRBV7-9 to TRBJ2-7; 7 bases are shared with TRBD2. V shed 1 base, J shed 3 bases, and the junction held 6 bases outside the gene matches. The germline V gene encodes CDR1 SEHNR and CDR2 FQNEAQ (reference sequence). This CDR3 has 15 residues. The CDR3 coding sequence is TGTGCCAGCAGCTTAGTTTCTAGCGGCAACTACGAGCAGTACTTC. This codes for CASSLVSSGNYEQYF. The full variable domain, in which reference TRBV7-9 and TRBJ2-7 provide the parts outside the CDR3, is DTGVSQNPRHKITKRGQNVTFRCDPISEHNRLYWYRQTLGQGPEFLTYFQNEAQLEKSRLLSDRFSAERPKGSFSTLEIQRTEQGDSAMYLCASSLVSSGNYEQYFGPGTRLTVT.

V and J are TRBV4-1 and TRBJ1-5, with a possible D match to TRBD1 (5 bases). V was pared by 1 base and J by 2 bases, with 15 bases between. CDR3 length: 17 amino acids. In germline, CDR1 is MGHRA, CDR2 YSYEKL. Here the CDR3 reads CASSQGWGGIGNQPQHF. DNA of the CDR3: TGCGCCAGCAGCCAAGGTTGGGGGGGGATTGGCAATCAGCCCCAGCATTTT.

The chain recombines TRBV2 with TRBJ2-7; 8 positions agree with TRBD2. V lost 7 bases to trimming and J lost 2 bases; unmatched junction nucleotides: 10. The CDR3 sequence is 15 residues long. Germline CDR1 SNHLY, CDR2 FYNNEI. DNA for the CDR3: TGTGCCAGCAACCCCTTTAGCGGGAATACCTACGAGCAGTACTTC. Translation: CASNPFSGNTYEQYF.

This chain connects TRBV4-2 to TRBJ2-7; D remains ambiguous. V lost 3 bases and J lost 2, with 14 bases in between. Looked up from germline, CDR1 is LGHNA and CDR2 is YNFKEQ. The CDR3 runs to 15 residues. CDR3 DNA: TGTGCCAGCAGCCAGGAACCAGGTCCCGCCTACGAGCAGTACTTC. Protein: CASSQEPGPAYEQYF.

V gene TRBV29-1 combines with J gene TRBJ2-1; D might be TRBD1 (5 bases). Germline V gives CDR1 SQVTM, CDR2 ANQGSEA. The V gene lost 7 bases and the J gene lost 9 bases, with 13 bases spanning the gap. This CDR3 is built from 11 residues. In nucleotides, the CDR3 is TGCAGCGGGAAGCTAGGGGTTGAGCAGTTCTTC. It yields the protein CSGKLGVEQFF.

The chain carries TRBV6-6 and TRBJ2-1; 7 bases match TRBD1. The V gene's germline CDR1 is MNHNY and CDR2 SVGAGI (reference sequence). The CDR3 totals 14 residues. The trim removed 7 bases at V and 7 bases at J, leaving 10 bases unmatched. The CDR3 DNA reads TGTGCCAGCAATAGTGGACAGGTGTATAATGAGCAGTTCTTC. Its translation: CASNSGQVYNEQFF.

The rearrangement links TRBV30 to TRBJ2-1; the D is unclear. V was trimmed by 7 bases and J by 0 bases, leaving 13 bases between them. Germline V gene data show CDR1 as GTSNPN and CDR2 as SVGIG (reference sequence). This CDR3 spans 14 amino acids. For the CDR3, the DNA is TGTGCCTTTCTGCGGCAGAGCTCCTACAATGAGCAGTTCTTC. Translating it yields CAFLRQSSYNEQFF.

This clone has more than one count but fewer than ten. This rearrangement joins TRBV19 to TRBJ1-3, with 9 bases matching TRBD1. Germline lookup yields CDR1 LNHDA and CDR2 SQIVND (reference sequence). The CDR3 loop spans 15 amino acids. The ends lost 6 bases at V and 2 bases at J; junction bases unmatched: 5. In DNA form, the CDR3 reads TGTGCCAGTAGAAGAGGACAGGGGACTGGAAACACCATATATTTT. Translating it yields CASRRGQGTGNTIYF.